The entry below describes one T cell receptor beta chain. Some clones are missing from TCRdb's copy, which holds only in-frame ones; the method was immunoSEQ multiplex PCR. This repertoire shows 150,000 or so clones, about 89% found once; its top ten account for 0.55%. This sample is part of a study of blood T cell repertoires in COVID-19. The V gene's germline CDR1 is LGHNA and CDR2 YNFKEQ. V trimming: 4 bases; J trimming: 3 bases; junction bases outside the gene matches: 14. This CDR3 has 17 residues. The sequence was collected from a man aged 45-65 years with acute or convalescent COVID-19. Sequences were obtained from peripheral blood. The chain employs TRBV4-2 and TRBJ2-7; TRBD1 matches at 8 bases. The CDR3 here is CASSLRVDREVNYEQYF. The CDR3 DNA follows: TGTGCCAGCAGCCTCCGCGTGGACAGGGAAGTCAACTACGAGCAGTACTTC.